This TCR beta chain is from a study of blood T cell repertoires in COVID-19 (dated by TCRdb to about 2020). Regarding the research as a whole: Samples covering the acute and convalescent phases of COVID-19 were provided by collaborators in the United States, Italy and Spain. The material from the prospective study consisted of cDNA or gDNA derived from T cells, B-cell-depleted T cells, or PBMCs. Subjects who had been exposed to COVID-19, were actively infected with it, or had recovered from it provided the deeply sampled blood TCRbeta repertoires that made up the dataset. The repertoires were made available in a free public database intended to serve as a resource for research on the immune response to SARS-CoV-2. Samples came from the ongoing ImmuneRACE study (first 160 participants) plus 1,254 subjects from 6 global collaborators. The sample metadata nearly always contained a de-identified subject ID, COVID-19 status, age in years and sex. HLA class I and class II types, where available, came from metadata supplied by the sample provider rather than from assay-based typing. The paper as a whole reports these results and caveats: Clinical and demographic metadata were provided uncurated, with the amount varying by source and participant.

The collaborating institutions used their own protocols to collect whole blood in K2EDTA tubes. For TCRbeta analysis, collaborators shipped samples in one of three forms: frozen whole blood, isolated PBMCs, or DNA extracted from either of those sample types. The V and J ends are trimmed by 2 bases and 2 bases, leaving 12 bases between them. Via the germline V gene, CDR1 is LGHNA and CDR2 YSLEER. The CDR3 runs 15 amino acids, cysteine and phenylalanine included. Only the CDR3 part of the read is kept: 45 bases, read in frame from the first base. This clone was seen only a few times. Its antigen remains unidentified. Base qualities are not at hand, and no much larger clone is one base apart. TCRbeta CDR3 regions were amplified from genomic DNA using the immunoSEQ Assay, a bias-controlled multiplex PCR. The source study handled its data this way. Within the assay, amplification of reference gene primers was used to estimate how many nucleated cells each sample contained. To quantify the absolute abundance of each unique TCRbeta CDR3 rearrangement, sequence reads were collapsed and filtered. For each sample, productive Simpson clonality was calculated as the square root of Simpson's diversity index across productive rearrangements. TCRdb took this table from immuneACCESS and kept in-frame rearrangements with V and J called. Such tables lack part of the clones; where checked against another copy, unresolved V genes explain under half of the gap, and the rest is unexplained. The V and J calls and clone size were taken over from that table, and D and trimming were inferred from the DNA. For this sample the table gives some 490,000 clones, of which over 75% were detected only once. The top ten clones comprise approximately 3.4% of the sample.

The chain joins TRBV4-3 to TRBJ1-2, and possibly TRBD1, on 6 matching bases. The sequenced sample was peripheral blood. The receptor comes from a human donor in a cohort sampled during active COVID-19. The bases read TGCGCCAGCAGCCAAAAGTGGACAGCGAACTATGGCTACACCTTC. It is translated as CASSQKWTANYGYTF.